This TCR beta chain was identified during a study of PD-L1 blockade in urothelial cancer. Study at large: Males with bladder-origin urothelial cancer made up about 90% of the 29 patients.

Indicated time point: pretreatment peripheral blood. V gave up 7 bases and J gave up 7 bases; unmatched junction bases: 17. CDR1 and CDR2 (germline): MDHEN, SYDVKM. This CDR3 is 18 amino acids long. Repertoires were generated with immunoSEQ multiplex PCR, while TCRdb's copy carries only in-frame clones and drops some. The repertoire holds about 87,000 clones, with roughly 84% as singletons. This TCR came from a man aged 60 to 75 with urothelial cancer. The chain is built from TRBV28 and TRBJ2-1; 12 bases map to TRBD2. The material sequenced was PBMCs, taken around atezolizumab (anti-PD-L1) treatment. The CDR3 bases are TGTGCCAGCACCTCGTGGGCAGGGGCTAGCGGGAGGGGGAATGAGCAGTTCTTC. Its protein product is CASTSWAGASGRGNEQFF.